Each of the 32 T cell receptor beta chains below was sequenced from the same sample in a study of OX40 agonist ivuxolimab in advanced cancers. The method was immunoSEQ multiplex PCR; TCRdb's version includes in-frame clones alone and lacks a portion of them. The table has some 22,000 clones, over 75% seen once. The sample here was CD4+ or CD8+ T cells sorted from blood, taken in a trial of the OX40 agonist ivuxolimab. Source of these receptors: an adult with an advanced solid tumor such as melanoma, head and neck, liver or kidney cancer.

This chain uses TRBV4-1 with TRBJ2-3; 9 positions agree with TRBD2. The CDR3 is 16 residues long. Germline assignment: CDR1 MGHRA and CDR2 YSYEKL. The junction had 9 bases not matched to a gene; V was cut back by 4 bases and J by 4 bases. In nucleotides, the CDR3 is TGCGCCAGCAGCCTTTTCGTTAGCGGGAGCGCAGATACGCAGTATTTT. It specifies CASSLFVSGSADTQYF.

Written as DNA, the CDR3 is TGTGCCAGCAGCTTAGGACTAGCGGGAGGGATCCTTAGCACAGATACGCAGTATTTT. As protein: CASSLGLAGGILSTDTQYF. The genes are TRBV7-9 and TRBJ2-3, with 14 bases aligning to TRBD2. CDR3 length: 19 amino acids. CDR1 and CDR2 (germline): SEHNR, FQNEAQ (reference sequence). J lost 0 bases, V lost 1 base, and 6 bases had no gene match.

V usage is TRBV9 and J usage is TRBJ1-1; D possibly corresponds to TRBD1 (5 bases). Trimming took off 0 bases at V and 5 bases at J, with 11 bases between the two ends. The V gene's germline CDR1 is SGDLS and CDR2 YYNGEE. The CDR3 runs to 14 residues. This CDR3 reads CASSVEQDRTEAFF. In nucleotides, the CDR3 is TGTGCCAGCAGCGTAGAACAGGACCGTACTGAAGCTTTCTTT.

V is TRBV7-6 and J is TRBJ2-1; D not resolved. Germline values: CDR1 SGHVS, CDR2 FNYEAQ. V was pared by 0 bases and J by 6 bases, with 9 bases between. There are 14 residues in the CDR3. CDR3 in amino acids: CASSLATYTNEQFF. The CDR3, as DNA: TGTGCCAGCAGCTTAGCTACGTACACCAATGAGCAGTTCTTC.

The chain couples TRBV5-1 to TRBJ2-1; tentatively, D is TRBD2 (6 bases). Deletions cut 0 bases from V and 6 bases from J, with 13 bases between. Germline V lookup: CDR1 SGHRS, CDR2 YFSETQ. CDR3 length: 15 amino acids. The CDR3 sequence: CASSLDSGMFNEQFF. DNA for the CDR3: TGCGCCAGCAGCTTGGATAGCGGCATGTTCAATGAGCAGTTCTTC.

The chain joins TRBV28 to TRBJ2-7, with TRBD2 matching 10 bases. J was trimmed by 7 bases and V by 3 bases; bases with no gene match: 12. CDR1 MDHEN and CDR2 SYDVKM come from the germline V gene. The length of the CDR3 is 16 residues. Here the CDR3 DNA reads TGTGCCAGCAGTTTTGGGCTAGCGGGAGCCAGGGGTGAGCAGTACTTC. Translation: CASSFGLAGARGEQYF.

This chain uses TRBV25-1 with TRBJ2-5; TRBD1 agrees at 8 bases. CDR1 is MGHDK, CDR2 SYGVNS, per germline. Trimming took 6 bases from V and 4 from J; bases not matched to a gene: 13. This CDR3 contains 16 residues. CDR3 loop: CASSSLGQGVGETQYF. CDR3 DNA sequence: TGTGCCAGCAGCTCCCTAGGACAGGGAGTGGGAGAGACCCAGTACTTC.

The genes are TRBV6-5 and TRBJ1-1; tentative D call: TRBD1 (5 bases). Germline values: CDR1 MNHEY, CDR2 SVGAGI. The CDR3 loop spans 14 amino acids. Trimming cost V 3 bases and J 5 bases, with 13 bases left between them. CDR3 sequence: CASSYQGAETEAFF. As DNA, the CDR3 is TGTGCCAGCAGTTATCAGGGAGCGGAGACTGAAGCTTTCTTT.

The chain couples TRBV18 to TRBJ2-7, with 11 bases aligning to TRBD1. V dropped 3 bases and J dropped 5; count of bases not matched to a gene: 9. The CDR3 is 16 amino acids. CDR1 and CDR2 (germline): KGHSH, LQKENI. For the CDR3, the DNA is TGTGCCAGCTCACCGCGGACAGGGGGCGCGAACCACGAGCAGTACTTC. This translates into CASSPRTGGANHEQYF.

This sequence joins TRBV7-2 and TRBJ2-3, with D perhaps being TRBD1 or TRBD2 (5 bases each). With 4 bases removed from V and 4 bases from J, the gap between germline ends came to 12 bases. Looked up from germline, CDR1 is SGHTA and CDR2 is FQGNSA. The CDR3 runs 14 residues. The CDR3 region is CASSSDWGSDTQYF. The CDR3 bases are TGTGCCAGCAGCTCCGACTGGGGGTCAGATACGCAGTATTTT.

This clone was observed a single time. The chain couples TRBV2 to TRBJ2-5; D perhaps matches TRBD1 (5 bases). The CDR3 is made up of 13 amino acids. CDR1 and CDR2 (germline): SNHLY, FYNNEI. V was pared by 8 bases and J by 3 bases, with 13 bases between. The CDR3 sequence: CASSPWTKETQYF. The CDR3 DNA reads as TGTGCCAGCTCGCCCTGGACAAAAGAGACCCAGTACTTC.

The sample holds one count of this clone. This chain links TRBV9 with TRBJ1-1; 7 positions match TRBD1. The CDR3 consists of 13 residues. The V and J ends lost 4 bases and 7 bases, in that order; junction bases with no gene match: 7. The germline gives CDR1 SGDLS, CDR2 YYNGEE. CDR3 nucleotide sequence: TGTGCCAGCAGCCCTAGGGGGCAGGGTGAAGCTTTCTTT. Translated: CASSPRGQGEAFF.

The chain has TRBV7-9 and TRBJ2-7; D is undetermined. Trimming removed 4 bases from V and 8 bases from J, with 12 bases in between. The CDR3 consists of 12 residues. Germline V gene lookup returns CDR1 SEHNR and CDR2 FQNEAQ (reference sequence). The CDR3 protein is CASSSTIYKQYF. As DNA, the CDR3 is TGTGCCAGCAGCTCCACGATCTATAAGCAGTACTTC.

This CDR3 is CASRRGSENTGELFF. The CDR3 coding sequence is TGTGCCAGCAGACGTGGGTCCGAGAACACCGGGGAGCTGTTTTTT. V usage is TRBV6-5 and J usage is TRBJ2-2, with no clear D. CDR1 is MNHEY, CDR2 SVGAGI, per germline. The ends were cut back, 6 bases at V and 1 base at J, with 12 bases in the middle. This CDR3 has 15 amino acids.

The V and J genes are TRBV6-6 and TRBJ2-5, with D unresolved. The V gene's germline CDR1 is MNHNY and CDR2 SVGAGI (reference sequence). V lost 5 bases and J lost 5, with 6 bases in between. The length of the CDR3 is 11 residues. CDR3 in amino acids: CASSPAETQYF. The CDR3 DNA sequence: TGTGCCAGCAGTCCCGCGGAGACCCAGTACTTC.

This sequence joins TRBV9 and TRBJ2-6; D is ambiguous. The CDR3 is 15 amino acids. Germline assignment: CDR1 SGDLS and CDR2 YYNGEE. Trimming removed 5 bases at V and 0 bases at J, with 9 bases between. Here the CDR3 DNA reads TGTGCCAGCAGTTCAATGATCTCTGGGGCCAACGTCCTGACTTTC. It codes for CASSSMISGANVLTF. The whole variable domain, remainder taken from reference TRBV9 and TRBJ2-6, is DSGVTQTPKHLITATGQRVTLRCSPRSGDLSVYWYQQSLDQGLQFLIQYYNGEERAKGNILERFSAQQFPDLHSELNLSSLELGDSALYFCASSSMISGANVLTFGAGSRLTVL.

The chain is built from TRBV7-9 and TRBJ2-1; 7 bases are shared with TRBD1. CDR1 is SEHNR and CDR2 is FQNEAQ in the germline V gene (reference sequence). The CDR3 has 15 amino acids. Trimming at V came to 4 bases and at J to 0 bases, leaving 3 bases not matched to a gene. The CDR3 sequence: CASSSQGSSYNEQFF. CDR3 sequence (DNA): TGTGCCAGCAGCTCACAGGGGAGCTCCTACAATGAGCAGTTCTTC.

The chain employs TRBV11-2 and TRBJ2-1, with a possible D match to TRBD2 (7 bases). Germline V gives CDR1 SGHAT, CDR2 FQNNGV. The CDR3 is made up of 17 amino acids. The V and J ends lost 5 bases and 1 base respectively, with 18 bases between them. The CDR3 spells CASSRRGGATSYNEQFF. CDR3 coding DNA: TGTGCCAGCAGCCGTAGGGGGGGCGCGACATCCTACAATGAGCAGTTCTTC. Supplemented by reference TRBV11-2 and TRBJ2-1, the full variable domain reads EAGVAQSPRYKIIEKRQSVAFWCNPISGHATLYWYQQILGQGPKLLIQFQNNGVVDDSQLPKDRFSAERLKGVDSTLKIQPAKLEDSAVYLCASSRRGGATSYNEQFFGPGTRLTVL.

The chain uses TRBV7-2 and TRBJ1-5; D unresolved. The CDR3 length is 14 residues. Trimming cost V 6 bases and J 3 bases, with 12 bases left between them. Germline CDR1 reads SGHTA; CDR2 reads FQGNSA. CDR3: CASRGSSANQPQHF. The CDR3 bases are TGTGCCAGCAGAGGATCGTCAGCCAATCAGCCCCAGCATTTT. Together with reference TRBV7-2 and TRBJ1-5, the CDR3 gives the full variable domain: GAGVSQSPSNKVTEKGKDVELRCDPISGHTALYWYRQSLGQGLEFLIYFQGNSAPDKSGLPSDRFSAERTGGSVSTLTIQRTQQEDSAVYLCASRGSSANQPQHFGDGTRLSIL.

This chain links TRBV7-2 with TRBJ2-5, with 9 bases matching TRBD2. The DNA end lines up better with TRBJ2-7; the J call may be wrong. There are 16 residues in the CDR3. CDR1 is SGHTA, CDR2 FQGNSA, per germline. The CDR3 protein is CASSLDWTSASYEQYF. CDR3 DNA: TGTGCCAGCAGCTTAGATTGGACTAGCGCTTCCTACGAGCAGTACTTC.

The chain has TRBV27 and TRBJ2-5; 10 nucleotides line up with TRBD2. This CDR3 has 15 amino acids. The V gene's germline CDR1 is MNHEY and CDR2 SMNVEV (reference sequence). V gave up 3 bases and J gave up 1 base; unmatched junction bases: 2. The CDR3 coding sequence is TGTGCCAGCAGTTTCGCTAGCGGGAGCCAAGAGACCCAGTACTTC. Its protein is CASSFASGSQETQYF.

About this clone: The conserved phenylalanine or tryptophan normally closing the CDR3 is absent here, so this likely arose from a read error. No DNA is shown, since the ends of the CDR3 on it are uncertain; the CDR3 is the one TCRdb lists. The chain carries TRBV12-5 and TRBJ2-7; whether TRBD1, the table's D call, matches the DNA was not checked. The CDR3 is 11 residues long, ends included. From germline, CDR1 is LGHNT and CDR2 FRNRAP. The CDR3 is CASGLEGFECL.

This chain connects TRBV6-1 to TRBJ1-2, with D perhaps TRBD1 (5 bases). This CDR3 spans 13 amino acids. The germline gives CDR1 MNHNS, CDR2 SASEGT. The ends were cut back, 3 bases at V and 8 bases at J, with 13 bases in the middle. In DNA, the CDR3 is TGTGCCAGCAGTGACAGGGACCTTGGGGGCTACACCTTC. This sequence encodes CASSDRDLGGYTF.

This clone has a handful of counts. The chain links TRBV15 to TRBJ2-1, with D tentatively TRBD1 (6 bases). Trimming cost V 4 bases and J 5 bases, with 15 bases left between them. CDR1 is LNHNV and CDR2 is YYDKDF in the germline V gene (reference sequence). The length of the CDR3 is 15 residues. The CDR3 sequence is CATSTWTAPNNEQFF. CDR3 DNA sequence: TGTGCCACCAGCACTTGGACAGCTCCTAACAATGAGCAGTTCTTC.

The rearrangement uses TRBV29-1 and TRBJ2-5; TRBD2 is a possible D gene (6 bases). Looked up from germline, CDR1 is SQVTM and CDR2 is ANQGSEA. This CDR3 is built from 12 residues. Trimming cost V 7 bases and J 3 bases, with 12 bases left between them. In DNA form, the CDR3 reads TGCAGCGCCGGATGGGGGGAAGAGACCCAGTACTTC. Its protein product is CSAGWGEETQYF.

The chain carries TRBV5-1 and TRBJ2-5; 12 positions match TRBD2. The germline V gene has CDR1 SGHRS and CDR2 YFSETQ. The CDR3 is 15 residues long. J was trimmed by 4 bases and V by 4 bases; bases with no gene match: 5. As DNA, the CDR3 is TGCGCCAGCAGCAGGACTAGCGGGGAAGGAGAGACCCAGTACTTC. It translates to CASSRTSGEGETQYF.

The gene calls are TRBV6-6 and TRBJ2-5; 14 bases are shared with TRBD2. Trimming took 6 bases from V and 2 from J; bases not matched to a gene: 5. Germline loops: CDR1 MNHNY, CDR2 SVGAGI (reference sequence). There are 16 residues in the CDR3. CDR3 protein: CASRYGTSGRQETQYF. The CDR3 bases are TGTGCCAGCAGATACGGGACTAGCGGGAGACAAGAGACCCAGTACTTC.

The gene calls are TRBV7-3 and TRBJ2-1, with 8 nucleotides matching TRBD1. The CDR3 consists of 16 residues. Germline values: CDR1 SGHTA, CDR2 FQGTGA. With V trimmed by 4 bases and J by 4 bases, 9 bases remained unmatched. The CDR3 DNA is TGTGCCAGCAGCTCGTCGGACAGGGAATTTTACAATGAGCAGTTCTTC. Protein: CASSSSDREFYNEQFF. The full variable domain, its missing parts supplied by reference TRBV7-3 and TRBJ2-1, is GAGVSQTPSNKVTEKGKYVELRCDPISGHTALYWYRQSLGQGPEFLIYFQGTGAADDSGLPNDRFFAVRPEGSVSTLKIQRTERGDSAVYLCASSSSDREFYNEQFFGPGTRLTVL.

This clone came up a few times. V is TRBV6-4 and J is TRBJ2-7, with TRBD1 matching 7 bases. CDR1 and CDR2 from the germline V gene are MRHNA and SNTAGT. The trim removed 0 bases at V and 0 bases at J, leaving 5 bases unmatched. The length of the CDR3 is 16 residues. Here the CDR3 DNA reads TGTGCCAGCAGTGACTCAGACAGGGACCTCTCCTACGAGCAGTACTTC. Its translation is CASSDSDRDLSYEQYF.

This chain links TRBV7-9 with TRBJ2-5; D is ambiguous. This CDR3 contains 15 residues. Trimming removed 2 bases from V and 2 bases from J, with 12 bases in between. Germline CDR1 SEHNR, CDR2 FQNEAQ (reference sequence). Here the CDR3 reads CASSLHSLGQETQYF. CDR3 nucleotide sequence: TGTGCCAGCAGCTTACACAGCCTCGGACAAGAGACCCAGTACTTC.

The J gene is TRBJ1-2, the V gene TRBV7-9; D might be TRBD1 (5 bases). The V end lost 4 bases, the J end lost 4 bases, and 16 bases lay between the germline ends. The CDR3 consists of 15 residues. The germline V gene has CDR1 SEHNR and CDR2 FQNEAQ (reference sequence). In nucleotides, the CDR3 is TGTGCCAGCAGCTCCGTGACAGCGAGGAGCTATGGCTACACCTTC. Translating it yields CASSSVTARSYGYTF.

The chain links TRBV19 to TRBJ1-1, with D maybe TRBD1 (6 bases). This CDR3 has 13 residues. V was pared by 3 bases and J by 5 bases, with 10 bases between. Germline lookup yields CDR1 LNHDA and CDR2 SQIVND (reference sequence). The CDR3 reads CASSINRDTEAFF. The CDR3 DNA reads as TGTGCCAGTAGTATCAACAGGGATACTGAAGCTTTCTTT.